The sequence of this T cell receptor (beta chain) was determined in a study of blood T cells in healthy people across ages. Study results and limitations: With age, beta diversity per million T cells declined roughly linearly, significantly by approximately 40.

Germline CDR1 and CDR2: SGHDT and YYEEEE. This CDR3 contains 13 residues. Remarks on this clonotype: Antigen unknown. One junction end disagrees with the germline gene, perhaps due to a read error.

PCR was performed a second time for about 7 to 11 cycles using a sample-barcoded 5' primer and a J-beta primer mix. MiXCR, applied by TCRdb to the 5' RACE reads, yields one record per CDR3 protein. The data show roughly 700,000 distinct CDR3 sequences, with 32% seen just once and 15% held by the top ten. Sequencing used blood. The chain combines TRBV5-6 with TRBJ2-6; D perhaps matches TRBD1 (5 bases). The clonotype was recovered from a woman older than 75 in good health. Here the CDR3 DNA reads TGTGCCAGCAGCTTCCGTGGGGCCAACGTCCGGACTTTC. Translated: CASSFRGANVRTF.